The next 29 T cell receptor beta chains were all read from a single sample in a study of lymphopenia after photon versus proton radiotherapy. Clones were read by immunoSEQ multiplex PCR, and TCRdb kept only the in-frame ones, dropping some. The sample yields some 25,000 clones, roughly four fifths seen once. Sequencing was performed on peripheral blood, taken from a patient treated with photon-based radiotherapy. Receptor source: a woman aged 45 to 65 with pancreatic cancer.

The J gene is TRBJ2-7, the V gene TRBV27, with D possibly being TRBD1 or TRBD2 (5 bases each). The V gene's germline CDR1 is MNHEY and CDR2 SMNVEV (reference sequence). The CDR3 is made up of 15 amino acids. The V end lost 1 base, the J end lost 7 bases, and 17 bases lay between the germline ends. The CDR3 protein is CASSLFSGAGREQYF. The DNA for the CDR3 is TGTGCCAGCAGTTTATTCTCCGGGGCAGGGCGAGAGCAGTACTTC.

The chain has TRBV5-1 and TRBJ2-3; D not certain. The CDR3 contains 14 residues. Germline V lookup: CDR1 SGHRS, CDR2 YFSETQ. The V gene lost 0 bases and the J gene lost 8 bases, with 13 bases spanning the gap. CDR3 nucleotide sequence: TGCGCCAGCAGCTTGGAGGCCGGGTCGGGTACGCAGTATTTT. Translated, it gives CASSLEAGSGTQYF.

The V call is TRBV7-3, the J call TRBJ2-3; TRBD1 is a possible D gene (7 bases). The V gene lost 5 bases and the J gene lost 5 bases, with 17 bases spanning the gap. Looked up from germline, CDR1 is SGHTA and CDR2 is FQGTGA. The CDR3 is 15 amino acids. The CDR3 protein is CASSPGGTAGDTQYF. As DNA, the CDR3 is TGTGCCAGCAGCCCGGGCGGGACAGCCGGAGATACGCAGTATTTT.

This clone has just one count. V usage is TRBV27 and J usage is TRBJ2-1; D remains unclear. Germline CDR1 is MNHEY and CDR2 is SMNVEV (reference sequence). The V and J ends lost 3 bases and 1 base respectively, with 13 bases between them. This CDR3 has 16 residues. CDR3 nucleotide sequence: TGTGCCAGCAGTTTTGAAACCCCCTTTTCCTACAATGAGCAGTTCTTC. It encodes CASSFETPFSYNEQFF.

The count of this clone is one. The genes are TRBV10-1 and TRBJ1-2; D possibly corresponds to TRBD1 (6 bases). V lost 0 bases to trimming and J lost 8 bases, with 10 bases between them. CDR3 size: 13 residues. Germline CDR1 is WNHNN and CDR2 is SYGVQD (reference sequence). CDR3 sequence reads: CASSESRGRGYTF. The CDR3 DNA is TGCGCCAGCAGTGAGTCAAGGGGGAGAGGCTACACCTTC.

The chain recombines TRBV7-2 with TRBJ1-1; TRBD1 might be the D (5 bases). CDR3 length: 15 residues. V lost 4 bases to trimming and J lost 4 bases, with 16 bases between them. The V gene's germline CDR1 is SGHTA and CDR2 FQGNSA. This CDR3 is CASSSRERGLTEAFF. In DNA, the CDR3 is TGTGCCAGCAGCTCCCGGGAAAGGGGACTCACTGAAGCTTTCTTT.

This chain joins TRBV6-5 and TRBJ2-1; D might be TRBD2 (6 bases). CDR3 length: 14 residues. Trimming stripped 11 bases from V and 4 bases from J, with 18 bases between. CDR1 and CDR2 from the germline V gene are MNHEY and SVGAGI. The CDR3 region is CAARSLGGYNEQFF. The CDR3 DNA reads TGTGCCGCTAGGTCTTTGGGGGGTTACAATGAGCAGTTCTTC.

This chain joins TRBV7-2 and TRBJ2-7, with 10 bases aligning to TRBD2. Looked up from germline, CDR1 is SGHTA and CDR2 is FQGNSA. This CDR3 region has 15 residues. The V gene end was trimmed by 1 base and the J gene end by 2 bases; junction bases not matched to a gene: 2. The DNA of the CDR3 is TGTGCCAGCAGCTTAGGACTAGCGGGCCCCTACGAGCAGTACTTC. Its translation is CASSLGLAGPYEQYF.

V usage is TRBV19 and J usage is TRBJ2-3, with 8 bases identical to TRBD1. The CDR3 totals 14 residues. CDR1 is LNHDA and CDR2 is SQIVND in the germline V gene (reference sequence). V was pared by 6 bases and J by 3 bases, with 5 bases of the junction left unmatched. The CDR3 sequence: CASRRQGRTDTQYF. CDR3 nucleotide sequence: TGTGCCAGTAGGAGACAGGGGAGGACAGATACGCAGTATTTT.

This clone appeared a few times. The rearrangement uses TRBV6-1 and TRBJ2-3; 12 bases map to TRBD2. Unmatched junction bases numbered 5, after V lost 8 bases and J lost 2 bases. Germline CDR1 MNHNS, CDR2 SASEGT. CDR3 length equals 15 residues. The CDR3 coding sequence is TGTGCCAGCGCCCGGACTAGCGGGATCACAGATACGCAGTATTTT. Translation gives CASARTSGITDTQYF.

This sequence joins TRBV27 and TRBJ2-1; 9 bases line up with TRBD1. The CDR3 spans 20 residues. Germline CDR1 and CDR2: MNHEY and SMNVEV (reference sequence). With 6 bases clipped from V and 7 bases from J, the junction kept 25 bases outside the gene matches. CDR3 nucleotides: TGTGCCAGCAGCTCCCAGTTCGCCGCTCTTACAGGGGGCGAGAGAAATGAGCAGTTCTTC. Protein product: CASSSQFAALTGGERNEQFF.

The genes are TRBV19 and TRBJ1-2, with D uncertain. Trimming took 7 bases from V and 4 from J, leaving 13 bases between them. The CDR3 covers 13 residues. CDR1 LNHDA and CDR2 SQIVND come from the germline V gene (reference sequence). The DNA of the CDR3 is TGTGCCAGTACCAGTATGACCGGCTATGGCTACACCTTC. Its translation: CASTSMTGYGYTF.

The rearrangement uses TRBV27 and TRBJ1-2; maybe TRBD1 (6 bases). V dropped 6 bases and J dropped 4 bases, with 15 bases sitting between them. The CDR3 is 14 amino acids. CDR1 is MNHEY and CDR2 is SMNVEV in the germline V gene (reference sequence). CDR3 amino acids: CASRSRGTFYGYTF. As DNA, the CDR3 is TGTGCCAGCAGGTCAAGAGGGACATTCTATGGCTACACCTTC.

The chain is built from TRBV19 and TRBJ1-2; the D gene is possibly TRBD1 (5 bases). CDR3 length: 13 residues. The germline V gene encodes CDR1 LNHDA and CDR2 SQIVND (reference sequence). Trimming removed 3 bases from V and 6 bases from J, with 11 bases in between. The CDR3 region has the DNA TGTGCCAGTAGTATTGGGCAGGGAAATGGCTACACCTTC. Its protein is CASSIGQGNGYTF.

The V and J genes are TRBV28 and TRBJ1-2; no clear D gene. The V end was cut by 5 bases, the J end by 6 bases, with 10 bases between. The CDR3 loop spans 12 amino acids. Germline assignment: CDR1 MDHEN and CDR2 SYDVKM. This CDR3 reads CASSEGINGYTF. CDR3 DNA: TGTGCCAGCAGTGAGGGTATCAATGGCTACACCTTC.

This chain links TRBV6-1 with TRBJ1-3, with 12 bases identical to TRBD1. V lost 4 bases, J lost 3 bases, and 4 bases stayed unmatched. This CDR3 comprises 16 residues. Germline loops: CDR1 MNHNS, CDR2 SASEGT. CDR3 DNA: TGTGCCAGCAGTGGGGGACAGGGGGCGGGTGGAAACACCATATATTTT. Translating it yields CASSGGQGAGGNTIYF.

The V call is TRBV14, the J call TRBJ2-2; the D gene could be TRBD1 or TRBD2 (5 bases each). CDR1 and CDR2 from the germline V gene are SGHDN and FVKESK. This CDR3 comprises 14 residues. V was clipped by 4 bases and J by 6 bases, with 12 bases between them. CDR3 sequence: CASSRDRGAGELFF. In nucleotides, the CDR3 is TGTGCCAGCAGCCGGGACCGAGGCGCCGGGGAGCTGTTTTTT. The full variable domain, its missing parts supplied by reference TRBV14 and TRBJ2-2, is EAGVTQFPSHSVIEKGQTVTLRCDPISGHDNLYWYRRVMGKEIKFLLHFVKESKQDESGMPNNRFLAERTGGTYSTLKVQPAELEDSGVYFCASSRDRGAGELFFGEGSRLTVL.

The chain employs TRBV29-1 and TRBJ1-4; no firm D call. The CDR3 is made up of 14 amino acids. The V gene's germline CDR1 is SQVTM and CDR2 ANQGSEA. V was trimmed by 5 bases and J by 2 bases, leaving 12 bases between them. CDR3 residues: CSVKKGGTNEKLFF. The CDR3 DNA is TGCAGCGTTAAAAAAGGAGGCACTAATGAAAAACTGTTTTTT.

The chain joins TRBV7-8 to TRBJ2-1, with TRBD2 matching 7 bases. J gave up 1 base and V 5 bases, and 11 bases lay outside the gene matches. This CDR3 comprises 17 residues. Germline CDR1 reads SGHVS; CDR2 reads FQNEAQ. The CDR3 spells CASSARAGERSYNEQFF. The CDR3 nucleotides read TGTGCCAGCAGCGCCAGGGCGGGGGAGAGGTCCTACAATGAGCAGTTCTTC. The full variable domain, in which reference TRBV7-8 and TRBJ2-1 provide the parts outside the CDR3, is GAGVSQSPRYKVAKRGQDVALRCDPISGHVSLFWYQQALGQGPEFLTYFQNEAQLDKSGLPSDRFFAERPEGSVSTLKIQRTQQEDSAVYLCASSARAGERSYNEQFFGPGTRLTVL.

The chain employs TRBV4-1 and TRBJ2-7; 11 positions agree with TRBD2. This CDR3 comprises 15 residues. V lost 4 bases and J lost 0; bases outside the gene matches: 2. Looked up from germline, CDR1 is MGHRA and CDR2 is YSYEKL. CDR3 protein: CASSPTSGSSYEQYF. The CDR3 nucleotides are TGCGCCAGCAGCCCTACTAGCGGGAGCTCCTACGAGCAGTACTTC.

J is TRBJ2-7 and V is TRBV5-8; 7 bases match TRBD2. There are 16 residues in the CDR3. J lost 5 bases, V lost 0 bases, and 11 bases had no gene match. Germline V lookup: CDR1 SGHTS, CDR2 YDEGEE. The CDR3 sequence is CASSLAHAGVIHEQYF. CDR3 nucleotide sequence: TGTGCCAGCAGCTTGGCCCACGCGGGAGTTATCCACGAGCAGTACTTC.

V and J are TRBV4-1 and TRBJ2-7, with 11 bases that match TRBD1. Germline CDR1 is MGHRA and CDR2 is YSYEKL. The ends lost 0 bases at V and 4 bases at J; junction bases unmatched: 2. CDR3 length: 15 amino acids. The CDR3 spells CASSQEGQGAYEQYF. Here the CDR3 DNA reads TGCGCCAGCAGCCAAGAAGGACAGGGGGCTTACGAGCAGTACTTC.

This chain connects TRBV19 to TRBJ1-2; TRBD1 might be the D (5 bases). The ends were cut back, 7 bases at V and 0 bases at J, with 15 bases in the middle. This CDR3 is built from 15 residues. Germline CDR1 and CDR2: LNHDA and SQIVND (reference sequence). The CDR3 region has the DNA TGTGCCAGTACCCCTGGGACGCCAGCTAACTATGGCTACACCTTC. Amino acids: CASTPGTPANYGYTF.

The V gene is TRBV13, the J gene TRBJ2-7; no definite D call. Between the trimmed V and J ends, which lost 4 bases and 0 bases, there was a span of 22 bases. The CDR3 is 18 residues long. From germline, CDR1 is PRHDT and CDR2 FYEKMQ (reference sequence). The CDR3 sequence is CASSSPWISTESSYEQYF. The CDR3 DNA reads as TGTGCCAGCAGCTCTCCCTGGATTTCGACGGAGAGCTCCTACGAGCAGTACTTC.

V gene TRBV7-9 combines with J gene TRBJ2-1; D gene uncertain. This CDR3 is 14 amino acids long. Trimming took 3 bases from V and 7 from J, leaving 13 bases between them. CDR1 SEHNR and CDR2 FQNEAQ come from the germline V gene (reference sequence). DNA for the CDR3: TGTGCCAGCAGCTTTCCCATGAATGGGAATGAGCAGTTCTTC. Translating gives CASSFPMNGNEQFF.

The V call is TRBV27, the J call TRBJ1-5; no definite D call. The germline gives CDR1 MNHEY, CDR2 SMNVEV (reference sequence). The CDR3 loop spans 17 amino acids. V was cut by 1 base and J by 1 base, with 14 bases left in between. CDR3 amino acids: CASSLYPPSGSNQPQHF. The CDR3 DNA is TGTGCCAGCAGTTTATATCCCCCCTCCGGGAGCAATCAGCCCCAGCATTTT.

The chain employs TRBV13 and TRBJ2-1; tentative D call: TRBD2 (6 bases). This CDR3 has 16 residues. Trimming left V 3 bases short and J 0 bases short, with 12 bases between. Germline V gene sequence: CDR1 PRHDT, CDR2 FYEKMQ (reference sequence). As DNA, the CDR3 is TGTGCCAGCAGCTTCTCTAGCGCTAGCTCCTACAATGAGCAGTTCTTC. It encodes CASSFSSASSYNEQFF.

The chain combines TRBV28 with TRBJ2-6; 12 positions match TRBD1. The CDR3 totals 17 residues. Germline V gene data show CDR1 as MDHEN and CDR2 as SYDVKM. The ends lost 7 bases at V and 0 bases at J; junction bases unmatched: 4. The CDR3 sequence: CASKGQGAPSGANVLTF. CDR3 in DNA: TGTGCCAGCAAGGGACAGGGGGCACCCTCTGGGGCCAACGTCCTGACTTTC.

V and J are TRBV6-6 and TRBJ1-2; TRBD1 matches 8 bases. V trimming: 5 bases; J trimming: 7 bases; junction bases outside the gene matches: 9. CDR3 length: 14 amino acids. Germline CDR1 and CDR2: MNHNY and SVGAGI (reference sequence). The CDR3 sequence is CASSGQGLGGGYTF. The CDR3, as DNA: TGTGCCAGCAGTGGACAGGGTCTGGGGGGTGGCTACACCTTC.